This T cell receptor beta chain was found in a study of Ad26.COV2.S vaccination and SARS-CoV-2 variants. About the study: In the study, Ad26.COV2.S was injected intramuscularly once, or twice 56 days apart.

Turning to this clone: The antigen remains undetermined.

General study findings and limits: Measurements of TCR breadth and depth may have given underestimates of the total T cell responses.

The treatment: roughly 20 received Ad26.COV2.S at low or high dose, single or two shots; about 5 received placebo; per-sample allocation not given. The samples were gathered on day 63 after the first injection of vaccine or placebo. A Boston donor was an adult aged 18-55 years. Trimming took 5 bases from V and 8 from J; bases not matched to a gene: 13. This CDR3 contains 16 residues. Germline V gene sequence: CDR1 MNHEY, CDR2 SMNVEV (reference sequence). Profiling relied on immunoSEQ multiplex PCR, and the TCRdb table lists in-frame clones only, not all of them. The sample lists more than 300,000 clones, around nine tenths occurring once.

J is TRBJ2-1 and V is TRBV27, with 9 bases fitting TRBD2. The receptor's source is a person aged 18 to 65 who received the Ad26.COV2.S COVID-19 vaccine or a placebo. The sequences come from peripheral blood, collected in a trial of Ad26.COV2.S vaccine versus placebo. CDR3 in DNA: TGTGCCAGCAGTCTCCTTCGTGGGCAGCGGGAGGATGAGCAGTTCTTC. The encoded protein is CASSLLRGQREDEQFF.